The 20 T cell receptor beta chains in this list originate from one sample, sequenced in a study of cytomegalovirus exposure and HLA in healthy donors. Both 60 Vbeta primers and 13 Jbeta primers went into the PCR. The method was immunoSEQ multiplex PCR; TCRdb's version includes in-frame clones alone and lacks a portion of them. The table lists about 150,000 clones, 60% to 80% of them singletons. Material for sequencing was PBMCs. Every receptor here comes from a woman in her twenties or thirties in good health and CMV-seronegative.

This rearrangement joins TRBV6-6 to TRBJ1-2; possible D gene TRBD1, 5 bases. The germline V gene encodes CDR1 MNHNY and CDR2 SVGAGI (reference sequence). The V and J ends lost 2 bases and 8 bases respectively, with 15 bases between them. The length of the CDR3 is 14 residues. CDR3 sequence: CASSYGEGAEGYTF. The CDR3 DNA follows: TGTGCCAGCAGTTACGGCGAAGGGGCCGAGGGCTACACCTTC.

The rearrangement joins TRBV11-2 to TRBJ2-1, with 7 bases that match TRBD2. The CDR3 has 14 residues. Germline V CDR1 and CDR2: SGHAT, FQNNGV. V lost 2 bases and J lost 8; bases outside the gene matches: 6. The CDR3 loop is CASSLSPRGDEQFF. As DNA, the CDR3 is TGTGCCAGCAGCTTATCGCCTCGGGGGGATGAGCAGTTCTTC.

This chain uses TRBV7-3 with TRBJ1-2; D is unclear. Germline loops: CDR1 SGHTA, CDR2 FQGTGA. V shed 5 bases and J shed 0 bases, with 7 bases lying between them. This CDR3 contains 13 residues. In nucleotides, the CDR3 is TGTGCCAGCAGCGGCGGTCCTAACTATGGCTACACCTTC. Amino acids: CASSGGPNYGYTF. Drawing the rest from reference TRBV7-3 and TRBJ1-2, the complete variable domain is GAGVSQTPSNKVTEKGKYVELRCDPISGHTALYWYRQSLGQGPEFLIYFQGTGAADDSGLPNDRFFAVRPEGSVSTLKIQRTERGDSAVYLCASSGGPNYGYTFGSGTRLTVV.

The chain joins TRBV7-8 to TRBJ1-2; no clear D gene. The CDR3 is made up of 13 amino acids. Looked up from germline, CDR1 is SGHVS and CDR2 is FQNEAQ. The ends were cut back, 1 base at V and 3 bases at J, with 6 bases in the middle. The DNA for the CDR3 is TGTGCCAGCAGCTTAGACGAGGACTATGGCTACACCTTC. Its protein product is CASSLDEDYGYTF.

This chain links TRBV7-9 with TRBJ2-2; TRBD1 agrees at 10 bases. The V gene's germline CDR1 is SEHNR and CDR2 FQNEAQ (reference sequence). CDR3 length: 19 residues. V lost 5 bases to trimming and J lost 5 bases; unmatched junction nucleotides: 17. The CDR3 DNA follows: TGTGCCAGCAGCCCCCCCTCATCGGGAGACAGGGGGCATACCGGGGAGCTGTTTTTT. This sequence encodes CASSPPSSGDRGHTGELFF. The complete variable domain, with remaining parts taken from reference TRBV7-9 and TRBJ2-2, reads DTGVSQNPRHKITKRGQNVTFRCDPISEHNRLYWYRQTLGQGPEFLTYFQNEAQLEKSRLLSDRFSAERPKGSFSTLEIQRTEQGDSAMYLCASSPPSSGDRGHTGELFFGEGSRLTVL.

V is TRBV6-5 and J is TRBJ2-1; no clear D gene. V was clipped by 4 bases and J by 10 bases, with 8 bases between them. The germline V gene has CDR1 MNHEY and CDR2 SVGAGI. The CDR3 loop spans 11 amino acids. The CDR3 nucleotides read TGTGCCAGCAGTTCCTTGAGGGAGCAGTTCTTC. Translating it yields CASSSLREQFF.

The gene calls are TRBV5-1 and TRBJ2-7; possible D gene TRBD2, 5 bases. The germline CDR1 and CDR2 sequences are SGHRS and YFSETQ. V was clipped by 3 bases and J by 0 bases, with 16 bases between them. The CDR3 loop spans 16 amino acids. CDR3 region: CASSSAVGLSSYEQYF. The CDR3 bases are TGCGCCAGCAGCTCGGCCGTAGGACTGAGCTCCTACGAGCAGTACTTC.

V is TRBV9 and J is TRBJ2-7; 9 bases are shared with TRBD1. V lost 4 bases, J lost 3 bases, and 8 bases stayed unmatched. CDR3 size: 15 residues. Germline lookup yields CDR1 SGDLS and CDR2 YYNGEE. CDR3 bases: TGTGCCAGCAGCCTAGAGGGACAGGGCTACTACGAGCAGTACTTC. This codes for CASSLEGQGYYEQYF.

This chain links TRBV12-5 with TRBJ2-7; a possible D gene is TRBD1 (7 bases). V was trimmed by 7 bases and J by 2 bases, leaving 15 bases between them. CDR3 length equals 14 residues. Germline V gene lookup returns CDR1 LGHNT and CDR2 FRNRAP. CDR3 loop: CASAPTGTPYEQYF. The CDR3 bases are TGTGCTAGTGCCCCGACAGGGACTCCCTACGAGCAGTACTTC. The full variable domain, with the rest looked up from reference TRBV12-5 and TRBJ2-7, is DARVTQTPRHKVTEMGQEVTMRCQPILGHNTVFWYRQTMMQGLELLAYFRNRAPLDDSGMPKDRFSAEMPDATLATLKIQPSEPRDSAVYFCASAPTGTPYEQYFGPGTRLTVT.

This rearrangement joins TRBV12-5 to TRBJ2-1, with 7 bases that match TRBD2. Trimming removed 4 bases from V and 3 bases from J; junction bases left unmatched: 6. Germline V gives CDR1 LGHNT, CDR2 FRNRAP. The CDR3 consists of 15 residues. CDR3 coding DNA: TGTGCTAGTGGTTCGGCCGGGACTAACTACAATGAGCAGTTCTTC. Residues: CASGSAGTNYNEQFF. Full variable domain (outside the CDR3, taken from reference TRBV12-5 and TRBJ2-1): DARVTQTPRHKVTEMGQEVTMRCQPILGHNTVFWYRQTMMQGLELLAYFRNRAPLDDSGMPKDRFSAEMPDATLATLKIQPSEPRDSAVYFCASGSAGTNYNEQFFGPGTRLTVL.

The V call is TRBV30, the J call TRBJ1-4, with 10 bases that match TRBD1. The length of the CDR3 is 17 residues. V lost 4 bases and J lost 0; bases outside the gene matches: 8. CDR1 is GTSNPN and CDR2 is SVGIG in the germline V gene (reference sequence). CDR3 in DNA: TGTGCCTGGACAGACAGGGGGCGAGGTTCAACTAATGAAAAACTGTTTTTT. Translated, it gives CAWTDRGRGSTNEKLFF. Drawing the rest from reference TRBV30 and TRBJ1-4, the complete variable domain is SQTIHQWPATLVQPVGSPLSLECTVEGTSNPNLYWYRQAAGRGLQLLFYSVGIGQISSEVPQNLSASRPQDRQFILSSKKLLLSDSGFYLCAWTDRGRGSTNEKLFFGSGTQLSVL.

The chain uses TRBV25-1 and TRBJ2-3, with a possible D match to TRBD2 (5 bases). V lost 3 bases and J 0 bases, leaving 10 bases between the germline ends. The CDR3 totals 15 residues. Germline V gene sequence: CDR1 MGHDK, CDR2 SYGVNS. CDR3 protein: CASSDGLGSTDTQYF. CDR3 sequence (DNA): TGTGCCAGCAGTGATGGACTGGGTAGCACAGATACGCAGTATTTT.

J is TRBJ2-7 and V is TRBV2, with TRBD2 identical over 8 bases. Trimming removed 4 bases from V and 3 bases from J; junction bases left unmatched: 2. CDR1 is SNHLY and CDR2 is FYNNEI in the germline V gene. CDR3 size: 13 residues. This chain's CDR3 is CASSAGGGYEQYF. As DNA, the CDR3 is TGTGCCAGCAGTGCGGGGGGGGGCTACGAGCAGTACTTC.

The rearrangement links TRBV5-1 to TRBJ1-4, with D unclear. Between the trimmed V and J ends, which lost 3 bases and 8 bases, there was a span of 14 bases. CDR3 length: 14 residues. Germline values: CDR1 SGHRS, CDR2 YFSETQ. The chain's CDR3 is CASSSNPELEKLFF. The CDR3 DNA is TGCGCCAGCAGCTCTAACCCGGAGCTCGAAAAACTGTTTTTT.

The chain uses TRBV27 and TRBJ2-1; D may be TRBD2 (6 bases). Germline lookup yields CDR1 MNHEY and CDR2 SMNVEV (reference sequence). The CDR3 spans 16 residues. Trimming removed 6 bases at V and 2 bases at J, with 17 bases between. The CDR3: CASSRPGLQTYNEQFF. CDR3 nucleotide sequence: TGTGCCAGCAGCCGGCCGGGACTCCAAACCTACAATGAGCAGTTCTTC.

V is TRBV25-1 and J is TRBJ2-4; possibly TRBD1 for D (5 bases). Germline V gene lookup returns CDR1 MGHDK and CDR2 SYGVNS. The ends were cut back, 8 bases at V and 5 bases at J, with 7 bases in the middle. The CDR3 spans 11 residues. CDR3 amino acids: CASSQENIQYF. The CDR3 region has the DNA TGTGCCAGCTCACAGGAAAACATTCAGTACTTC.

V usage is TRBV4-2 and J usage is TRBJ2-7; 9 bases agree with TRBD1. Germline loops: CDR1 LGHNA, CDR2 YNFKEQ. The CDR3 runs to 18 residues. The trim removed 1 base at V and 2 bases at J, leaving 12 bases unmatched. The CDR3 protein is CASSQAQTWDRVAYEQYF. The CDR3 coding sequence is TGTGCCAGCAGCCAAGCCCAAACGTGGGACAGGGTCGCCTACGAGCAGTACTTC.

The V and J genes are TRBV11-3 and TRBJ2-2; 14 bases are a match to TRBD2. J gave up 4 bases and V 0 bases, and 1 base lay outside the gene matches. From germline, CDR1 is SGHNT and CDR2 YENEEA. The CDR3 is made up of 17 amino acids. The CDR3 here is CASSLEGLAGATGELFF. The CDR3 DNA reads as TGTGCCAGCAGCTTAGAGGGACTAGCGGGGGCCACCGGGGAGCTGTTTTTT.

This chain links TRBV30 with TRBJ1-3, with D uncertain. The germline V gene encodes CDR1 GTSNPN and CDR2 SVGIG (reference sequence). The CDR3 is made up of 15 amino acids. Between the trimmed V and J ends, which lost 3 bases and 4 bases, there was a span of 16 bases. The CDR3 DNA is TGTGCCTGGAGGGGTTGGGCCGCGGGAGGAAACACCATATATTTT. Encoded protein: CAWRGWAAGGNTIYF.

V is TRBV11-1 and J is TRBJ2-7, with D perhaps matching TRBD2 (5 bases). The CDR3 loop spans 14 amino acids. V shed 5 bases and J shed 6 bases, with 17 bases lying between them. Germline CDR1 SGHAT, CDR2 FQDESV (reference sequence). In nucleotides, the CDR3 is TGTGCCAGCAGCGCACGCTCGGGCGGGCCCGAGCAGTACTTC. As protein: CASSARSGGPEQYF.